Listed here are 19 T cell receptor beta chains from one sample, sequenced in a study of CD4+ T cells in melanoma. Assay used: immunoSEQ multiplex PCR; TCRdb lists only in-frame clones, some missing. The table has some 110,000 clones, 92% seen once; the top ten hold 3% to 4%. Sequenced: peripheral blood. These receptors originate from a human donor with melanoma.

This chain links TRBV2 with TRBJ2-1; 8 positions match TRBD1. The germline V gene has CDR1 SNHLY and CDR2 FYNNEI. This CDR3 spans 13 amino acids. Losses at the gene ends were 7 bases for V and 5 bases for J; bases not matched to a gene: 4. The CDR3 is CASNSDRDNEQFF. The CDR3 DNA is TGTGCCAGCAACTCGGACAGGGACAATGAGCAGTTCTTC.

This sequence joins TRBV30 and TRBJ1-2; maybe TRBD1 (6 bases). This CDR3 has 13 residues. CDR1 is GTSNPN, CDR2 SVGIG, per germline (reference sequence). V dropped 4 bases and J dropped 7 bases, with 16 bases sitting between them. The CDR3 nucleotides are TGTGCCTGGACGACCAGGGGAGAAGGTGGCTACACCTTC. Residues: CAWTTRGEGGYTF. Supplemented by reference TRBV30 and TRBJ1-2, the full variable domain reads SQTIHQWPATLVQPVGSPLSLECTVEGTSNPNLYWYRQAAGRGLQLLFYSVGIGQISSEVPQNLSASRPQDRQFILSSKKLLLSDSGFYLCAWTTRGEGGYTFGSGTRLTVV.

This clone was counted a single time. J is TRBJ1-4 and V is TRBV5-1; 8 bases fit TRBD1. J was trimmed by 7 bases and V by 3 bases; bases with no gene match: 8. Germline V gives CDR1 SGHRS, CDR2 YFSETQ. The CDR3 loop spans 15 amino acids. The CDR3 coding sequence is TGCGCCAGCAGCTCAGCAGGGGGCTATGGTGAAAAACTGTTTTTT. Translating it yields CASSSAGGYGEKLFF.

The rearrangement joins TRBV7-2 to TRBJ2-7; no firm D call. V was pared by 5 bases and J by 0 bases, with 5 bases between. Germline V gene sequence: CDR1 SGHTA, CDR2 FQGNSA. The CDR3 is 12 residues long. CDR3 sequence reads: CASSPNSYEQYF. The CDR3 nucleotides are TGTGCCAGCAGCCCCAACTCCTACGAGCAGTACTTC.

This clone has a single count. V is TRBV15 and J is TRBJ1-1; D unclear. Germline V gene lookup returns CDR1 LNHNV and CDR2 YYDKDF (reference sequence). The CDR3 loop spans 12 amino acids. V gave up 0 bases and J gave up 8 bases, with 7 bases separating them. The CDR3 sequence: CATSRDRREAFF. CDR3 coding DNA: TGTGCCACCAGCAGAGATCGAAGAGAAGCTTTCTTT.

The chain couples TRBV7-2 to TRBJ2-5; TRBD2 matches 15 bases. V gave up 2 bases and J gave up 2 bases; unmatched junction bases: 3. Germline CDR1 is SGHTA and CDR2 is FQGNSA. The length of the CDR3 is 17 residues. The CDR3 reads CASSLKGLAGGQETQYF. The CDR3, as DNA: TGTGCCAGCAGCTTAAAGGGACTAGCGGGAGGACAAGAGACCCAGTACTTC.

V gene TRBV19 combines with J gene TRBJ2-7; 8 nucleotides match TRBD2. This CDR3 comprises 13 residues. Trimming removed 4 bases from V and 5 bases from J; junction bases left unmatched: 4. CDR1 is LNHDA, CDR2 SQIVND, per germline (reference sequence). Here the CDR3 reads CASSKTSDHEQYF. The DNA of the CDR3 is TGTGCCAGTAGTAAGACTAGCGACCACGAGCAGTACTTC.

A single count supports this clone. This CDR3 reads CASSPPGQGVPYEQYF. In nucleotides, the CDR3 is TGTGCCAGCTCACCGCCCGGACAGGGTGTTCCCTACGAGCAGTACTTC. The V gene is TRBV18, the J gene TRBJ2-7, with 8 bases matching TRBD1. Losses at the gene ends were 3 bases for V and 2 bases for J; bases not matched to a gene: 9. Germline V CDR1 and CDR2: KGHSH, LQKENI. CDR3 size: 16 residues.

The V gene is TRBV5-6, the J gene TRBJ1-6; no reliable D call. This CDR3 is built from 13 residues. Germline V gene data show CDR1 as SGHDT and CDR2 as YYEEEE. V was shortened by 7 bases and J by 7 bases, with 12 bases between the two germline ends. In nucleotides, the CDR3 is TGTGCCAGCGAAGGAGTGAGGAATTCACCCCTCCACTTT. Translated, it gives CASEGVRNSPLHF.

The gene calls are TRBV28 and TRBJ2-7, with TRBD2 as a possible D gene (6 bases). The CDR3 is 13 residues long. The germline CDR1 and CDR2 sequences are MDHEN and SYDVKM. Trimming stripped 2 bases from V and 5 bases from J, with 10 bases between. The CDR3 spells CASSLLALDEQYF. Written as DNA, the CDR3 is TGTGCCAGCAGTTTACTAGCGTTGGACGAGCAGTACTTC. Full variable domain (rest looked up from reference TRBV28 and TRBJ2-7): DVKVTQSSRYLVKRTGEKVFLECVQDMDHENMFWYRQDPGLGLRLIYFSYDVKMKEKGDIPEGYSVSREKKERFSLILESASTNQTSMYLCASSLLALDEQYFGPGTRLTVT.

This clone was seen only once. CDR3 in DNA: TGTGCCAGCTGTGGGACAGCTAGCAATCAGCCCCAGCATTTT. Amino acid sequence: CASCGTASNQPQHF. The chain is built from TRBV7-2 and TRBJ1-5, with TRBD1 matching over 7 bases. The V and J ends lost 8 bases and 0 bases, in that order; junction bases with no gene match: 4. This CDR3 contains 14 residues. Germline CDR1 SGHTA, CDR2 FQGNSA.

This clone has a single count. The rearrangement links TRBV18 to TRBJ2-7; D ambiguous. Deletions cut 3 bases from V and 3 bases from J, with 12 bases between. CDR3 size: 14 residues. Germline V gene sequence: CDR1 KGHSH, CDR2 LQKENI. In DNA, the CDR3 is TGTGCCAGCTCACCTGATCGGACGGGCTACGAGCAGTACTTC. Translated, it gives CASSPDRTGYEQYF.

The CDR3 spells CAWSEGTSGGTDTQYF. In DNA form, the CDR3 reads TGTGCCTGGAGTGAAGGAACTAGCGGGGGAACAGATACGCAGTATTTT. The chain carries TRBV30 and TRBJ2-3, with 11 positions matching TRBD2. The junction had 6 bases not matched to a gene; V was cut back by 1 base and J by 3 bases. From germline, CDR1 is GTSNPN and CDR2 SVGIG (reference sequence). This CDR3 spans 16 amino acids.

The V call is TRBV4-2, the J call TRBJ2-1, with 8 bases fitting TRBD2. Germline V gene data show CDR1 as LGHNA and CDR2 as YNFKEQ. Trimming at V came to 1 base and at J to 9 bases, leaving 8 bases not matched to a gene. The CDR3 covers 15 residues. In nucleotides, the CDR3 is TGTGCCAGCAGCCAAGTACTAGCGGTCTCCACTGAGCAGTTCTTC. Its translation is CASSQVLAVSTEQFF.

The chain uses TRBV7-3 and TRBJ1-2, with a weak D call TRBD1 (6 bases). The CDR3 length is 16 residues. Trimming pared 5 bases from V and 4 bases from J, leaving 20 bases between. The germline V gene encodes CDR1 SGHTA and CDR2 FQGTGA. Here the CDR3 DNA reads TGTGCCAGCAGCCCCCGGGGGGGGGCGGAGGTCTATGGCTACACCTTC. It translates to CASSPRGGAEVYGYTF.

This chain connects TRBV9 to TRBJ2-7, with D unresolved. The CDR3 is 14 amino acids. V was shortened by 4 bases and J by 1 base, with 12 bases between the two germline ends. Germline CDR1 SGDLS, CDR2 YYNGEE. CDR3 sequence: CASSPRLISYEQYF. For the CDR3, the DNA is TGTGCCAGCAGCCCCCGGTTAATTTCCTACGAGCAGTACTTC.

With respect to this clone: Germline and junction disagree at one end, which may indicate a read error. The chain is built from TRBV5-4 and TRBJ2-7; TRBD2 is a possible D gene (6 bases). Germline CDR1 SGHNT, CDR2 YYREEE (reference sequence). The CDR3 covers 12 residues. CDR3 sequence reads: CASSINIREINF. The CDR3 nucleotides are TGTGCCAGCAGCATTAATATACGGGAGATTAACTTC.

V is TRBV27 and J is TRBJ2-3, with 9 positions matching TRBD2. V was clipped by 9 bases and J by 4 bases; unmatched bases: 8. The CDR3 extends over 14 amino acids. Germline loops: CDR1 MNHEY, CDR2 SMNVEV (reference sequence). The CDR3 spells CARGGRASADTQYF. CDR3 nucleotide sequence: TGTGCCAGGGGCGGGAGGGCCAGCGCAGATACGCAGTATTTT.

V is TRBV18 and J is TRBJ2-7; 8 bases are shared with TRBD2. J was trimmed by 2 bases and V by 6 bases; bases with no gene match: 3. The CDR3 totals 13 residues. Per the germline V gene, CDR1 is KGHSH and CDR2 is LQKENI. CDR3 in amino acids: CASSMTSAYEQYF. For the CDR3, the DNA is TGTGCCAGCTCCATGACTAGCGCCTACGAGCAGTACTTC.